The 8 T cell receptor beta chains given below trace back to one sample, sequenced in a study of blood T cells in healthy people across ages. A sample-barcoded 5' primer and a J-beta primer mix were used in a second PCR of roughly 6 to 11 cycles. Each CDR3 protein is one row after TCRdb ran MiXCR on the 5' RACE reads. The sample has some 1.5 million distinct CDR3 sequences, roughly 27% seen once. The sample consisted of blood. All receptors come from a woman under 40 in good health.

This chain joins TRBV28 and TRBJ2-4; TRBD1 or TRBD2 may be the D gene (5 bases each). This CDR3 region has 15 residues. CDR1 and CDR2 from the germline V gene are MDHEN and SYDVKM. Trimming took off 7 bases at V and 2 bases at J, with 15 bases between the two ends. CDR3 nucleotides: TGTGCCAGCACCCTGGGATCGGGACCCAAAAACATTCAGTACTTC. Translated: CASTLGSGPKNIQYF.

This clonotype was seen more than once but under ten times. A single base separates this from a much larger clone, so it may be a read error. CDR3 in amino acids: CASGGRAYEQYF. The CDR3 bases are TGCGCCAGCGGGGGCAGGGCCTACGAGCAGTACTTC. The rearrangement joins TRBV4-1 to TRBJ2-7, with D possibly TRBD1 on 6 matching bases. CDR1 and CDR2 (germline): MGHRA, YSYEKL. This CDR3 contains 12 residues. V was trimmed by 8 bases and J by 2 bases, leaving 10 bases between them.

This clonotype was found a few times. V is TRBV21-1 and J is TRBJ1-1; the D segment call TRBD1 is taken from the table without a DNA check. TRBV21-1 is a pseudogene segment. The CDR3 runs 14 residues. The DNA of the CDR3 is TGTGCCAGGCCGCTCAGGGGACGCAACACTGAAGCTTTCTTT. It codes for CARPLRGRNTEAFF.

This clonotype has a handful of counts. The V gene is TRBV7-2, the J gene TRBJ2-3, with D possibly TRBD2 on 5 matching bases. V shed 5 bases and J shed 6 bases, with 12 bases lying between them. CDR1 and CDR2 from the germline V gene are SGHTA and FQGNSA. The CDR3 runs 13 residues. The DNA for the CDR3 is TGTGCCAGCAGCCAGGAGGTTAGGGATACGCAGTATTTT. Residues: CASSQEVRDTQYF. The whole variable domain, remainder taken from reference TRBV7-2 and TRBJ2-3, is GAGVSQSPSNKVTEKGKDVELRCDPISGHTALYWYRQSLGQGLEFLIYFQGNSAPDKSGLPSDRFSAERTGGSVSTLTIQRTQQEDSAVYLCASSQEVRDTQYFGPGTRLTVL.

This clonotype appeared a few times. The chain links TRBV5-1 to TRBJ2-5; tentatively, D is TRBD1 (5 bases). The DNA matches TRBJ2-7 better at its end, which makes the J call doubtful. The CDR3 sequence is 15 residues long. Germline-derived CDR1 and CDR2 are SGHRS and YFSETQ. CDR3 DNA sequence: TGCGCCAGCAGCTTGGGGCAGGGAACTAACTACGAGCAGTACTTC. Protein product: CASSLGQGTNYEQYF.

The chain employs TRBV20-1 and TRBJ1-4; weak D call: TRBD1 (5 bases). This CDR3 has 13 amino acids. V was clipped by 3 bases and J by 5 bases, with 10 bases between them. CDR1 is DFQATT and CDR2 is SNEGSKA in the germline V gene (reference sequence). The CDR3 sequence: CSASRGLNEKLFF. The DNA for the CDR3 is TGCAGTGCTAGTAGGGGTCTCAATGAAAAACTGTTTTTT.

This clonotype was recorded a few times. V and J are TRBV5-1 and TRBJ2-1; 7 bases map to TRBD1. Unmatched junction bases numbered 6, after V lost 4 bases and J lost 5 bases. This CDR3 region has 14 residues. CDR1 SGHRS and CDR2 YFSETQ come from the germline V gene. CDR3 protein: CASSRVGQNNEQFF. In nucleotides, the CDR3 is TGCGCCAGCAGCCGGGTGGGACAGAACAATGAGCAGTTCTTC.

A few counts support this clonotype. The CDR3 sequence: CASSYGQRFYEQYF. The CDR3 DNA follows: TGTGCCAGCAGTTACGGGCAGCGCTTCTACGAGCAGTACTTC. This rearrangement joins TRBV6-6 to TRBJ2-7; no firm D call. Germline CDR1 and CDR2: MNHNY and SVGAGI (reference sequence). CDR3 length: 14 amino acids. V was cut by 2 bases and J by 3 bases, with 11 bases left in between.